This T cell receptor beta chain emerged from a study of shared clonotypes between healthy human individuals. Naive CD8 cells lacked CD45RO, underwent positive selection for CCR7 and left out terminally differentiated effector memory CD45RA+ cells. Data came from immunoSEQ multiplex PCR; TCRdb stores just in-frame clones and leaves some out. The profile covers approximately 1.9 million clones, with approximately 92% appearing a single time and about 1.7% taken by the ten largest. This clone has only one observation. The TCR sequence derives from a man between 18 and 29 years old in good health. Some clones in this sample may be carry-over from other donors' samples. Sequences were obtained from naive CD8+ T cells from PBMCs.

CDR3 sequence: CASSLTGPTGELFF. The CDR3 DNA sequence: TGTGCCAGCAGCTTAACGGGACCCACCGGGGAGCTGTTTTTT. The J gene is TRBJ2-2, the V gene TRBV7-3; D is perhaps TRBD1 or TRBD2 (5 bases each). This CDR3 comprises 14 residues. Trimming cost V 0 bases and J 4 bases, with 6 bases left between them. Germline loops: CDR1 SGHTA, CDR2 FQGTGA.